The next 13 T cell receptor beta chains were all read from a single sample in a study of blood T cell repertoires in COVID-19. Here immunoSEQ multiplex PCR was the method, and the copy in TCRdb shows in-frame clones only, minus some. The table records about 500,000 clones, 75% to 90% of them present only once. Material for sequencing was peripheral blood. These receptors all come from a man younger than 35 with COVID-19, enrolled during active disease.

The rearrangement uses TRBV11-2 and TRBJ2-5; weak D call: TRBD1 (6 bases). In germline, CDR1 is SGHAT, CDR2 FQNNGV. The CDR3 contains 15 residues. V lost 5 bases and J lost 4, with 17 bases in between. CDR3 amino acids: CASSQGLLGGETQYF. CDR3 bases: TGTGCCAGCAGCCAAGGCTTACTAGGGGGAGAGACCCAGTACTTC.

The CDR3 region has the DNA TGCAGCGTTGCCCCCGTCCTCTACAGGGTTCGCGGCTACACCTTC. It is translated as CSVAPVLYRVRGYTF. This rearrangement joins TRBV29-1 to TRBJ1-2; tentatively, D is TRBD1 (6 bases). This CDR3 has 15 residues. Per germline, CDR1 SQVTM and CDR2 ANQGSEA. V was trimmed by 4 bases and J by 8 bases, leaving 23 bases between them.

The rearrangement links TRBV6-5 to TRBJ2-1; 7 bases map to TRBD2. The CDR3 is 14 amino acids. Looked up from germline, CDR1 is MNHEY and CDR2 is SVGAGI. Trimming removed 5 bases from V and 2 bases from J; junction bases left unmatched: 3. The CDR3 sequence: CASSPSGAYNEQFF. The CDR3, as DNA: TGTGCCAGCAGTCCTAGCGGTGCCTACAATGAGCAGTTCTTC.

The genes are TRBV6-5 and TRBJ1-3; D not certain. The V end lost 6 bases, the J end lost 0 bases, and 9 bases lay between the germline ends. Germline values: CDR1 MNHEY, CDR2 SVGAGI. CDR3 length equals 14 residues. The CDR3 reads CASSSTFSGNTIYF. In nucleotides, the CDR3 is TGTGCCAGCAGCTCAACATTCTCTGGAAACACCATATATTTT.

This chain connects TRBV5-1 to TRBJ2-7, with 9 bases identical to TRBD2. Germline CDR1 and CDR2: SGHRS and YFSETQ. V was pared by 3 bases and J by 2 bases, with 6 bases of the junction left unmatched. The CDR3 has 15 amino acids. CDR3 DNA sequence: TGCGCCAGCAGCTCGGGGCTAGCGGGACCCTACGAGCAGTACTTC. Its translation is CASSSGLAGPYEQYF.

The chain combines TRBV2 with TRBJ2-7, with a weak D call TRBD1 (5 bases). This CDR3 comprises 13 residues. V was pared by 3 bases and J by 3 bases, with 9 bases between. Germline CDR1 reads SNHLY; CDR2 reads FYNNEI. This chain's CDR3 is CASSDGDSYEQYF. CDR3 nucleotides: TGTGCCAGCAGTGATGGAGACAGCTACGAGCAGTACTTC.

J is TRBJ1-6 and V is TRBV11-2, with D unclear. CDR1 and CDR2 (germline): SGHAT, FQNNGV. The CDR3 has 14 residues. Trimming took 7 bases from V and 6 from J, leaving 13 bases between them. CDR3 protein: CASKLGRGNSPLHF. CDR3 nucleotides: TGTGCCAGCAAATTAGGTCGCGGTAATTCACCCCTCCACTTT.

This chain uses TRBV11-2 with TRBJ2-7; TRBD1 is a possible D gene (5 bases). Trimming cost V 3 bases and J 2 bases, with 8 bases left between them. The CDR3 contains 13 residues. Germline CDR1 reads SGHAT; CDR2 reads FQNNGV. The CDR3 is CASSFGQTYEQYF. The CDR3 coding sequence is TGTGCCAGCAGCTTCGGACAAACCTACGAGCAGTACTTC. Variable domain in full (rest from reference TRBV11-2 and TRBJ2-7): EAGVAQSPRYKIIEKRQSVAFWCNPISGHATLYWYQQILGQGPKLLIQFQNNGVVDDSQLPKDRFSAERLKGVDSTLKIQPAKLEDSAVYLCASSFGQTYEQYFGPGTRLTVT.

J is TRBJ2-3 and V is TRBV2, with 8 bases matching TRBD1. The V and J ends lost 4 bases and 5 bases, in that order; junction bases with no gene match: 5. The CDR3 spans 14 residues. Germline V lookup: CDR1 SNHLY, CDR2 FYNNEI. CDR3: CASSVGQGGDTQYF. The CDR3 DNA follows: TGTGCCAGCAGTGTAGGACAGGGAGGAGATACGCAGTATTTT.

The chain has TRBV2 and TRBJ1-4, with 7 bases identical to TRBD1. Trimming at V came to 6 bases and at J to 4 bases, leaving 5 bases not matched to a gene. CDR1 is SNHLY and CDR2 is FYNNEI in the germline V gene. This CDR3 region has 14 residues. CDR3 DNA: TGTGCCAGCAGCCGACAGGGACTTAATGAAAAACTGTTTTTT. This codes for CASSRQGLNEKLFF.

V usage is TRBV9 and J usage is TRBJ2-1; possible D gene TRBD1, 6 bases. Germline CDR1 is SGDLS and CDR2 is YYNGEE. Trimming cost V 3 bases and J 8 bases, with 18 bases left between them. The CDR3 is 15 residues long. The CDR3 DNA sequence: TGTGCCAGCAGCGATACAGGGAGAGGGCCCGATGAGCAGTTCTTC. Translating it yields CASSDTGRGPDEQFF. Filled out from reference TRBV9 and TRBJ2-1, the complete variable domain reads DSGVTQTPKHLITATGQRVTLRCSPRSGDLSVYWYQQSLDQGLQFLIQYYNGEERAKGNILERFSAQQFPDLHSELNLSSLELGDSALYFCASSDTGRGPDEQFFGPGTRLTVL.

The V and J genes are TRBV2 and TRBJ1-1; perhaps TRBD1 as D (6 bases). The CDR3 has 12 residues. Germline V gene lookup returns CDR1 SNHLY and CDR2 FYNNEI. V lost 1 base to trimming and J lost 8 bases, with 8 bases between them. The CDR3 nucleotides are TGTGCCAGCAGTGAAGGGGGACACGAAGCTTTCTTT. This gives the protein CASSEGGHEAFF.

The V gene is TRBV5-4, the J gene TRBJ1-6; 8 nucleotides agree with TRBD1. Per the germline V gene, CDR1 is SGHNT and CDR2 is YYREEE (reference sequence). The J segment lost 5 bases and the V segment lost 4 bases, leaving 5 bases of the junction unmatched. The CDR3 has 15 amino acids. The CDR3 sequence is CASSVDRGDNSPLHF. The CDR3 DNA follows: TGTGCCAGCAGCGTAGACAGGGGCGATAATTCACCCCTCCACTTT.